The 31 T cell receptor beta chains reported below all come from one sample, sequenced in a study of blood T cell repertoires in COVID-19. Some clones are missing from TCRdb's copy, which holds only in-frame ones; the method was immunoSEQ multiplex PCR. This table holds around 90,000 clones, 80% to 90% found once. The sequenced sample was peripheral blood. The receptors were sampled from a man between 45 and 60 years old with COVID-19, enrolled during active disease.

CDR3 region: CASSLRTGGGETQYF. The CDR3 region has the DNA TGTGCCAGCAGCCTACGTACAGGGGGCGGCGAGACCCAGTACTTC. This chain connects TRBV11-3 to TRBJ2-5; 9 nucleotides match TRBD1. The length of the CDR3 is 15 residues. V shed 5 bases, J shed 5 bases, and the junction held 9 bases outside the gene matches. Germline V gene data show CDR1 as SGHNT and CDR2 as YENEEA.

The chain employs TRBV19 and TRBJ2-3; 8 positions match TRBD2. V shed 5 bases and J 1 base; nucleotides not matched to a gene: 5. The CDR3 has 15 residues. CDR1 and CDR2 from the germline V gene are LNHDA and SQIVND (reference sequence). CDR3 sequence reads: CASSRGGAGTDTQYF. CDR3 bases: TGTGCCAGTAGTCGGGGGGGGGCCGGCACAGATACGCAGTATTTT.

The V call is TRBV19, the J call TRBJ1-3, with 7 positions matching TRBD1. V trimming: 3 bases; J trimming: 4 bases; junction bases outside the gene matches: 3. CDR3 size: 14 residues. Germline-derived CDR1 and CDR2 are LNHDA and SQIVND (reference sequence). CDR3 bases: TGTGCCAGTAGTATTGGACAGGTCGGAAACACCATATATTTT. Translation gives CASSIGQVGNTIYF.

The rearrangement uses TRBV19 and TRBJ2-2; 8 bases align to TRBD2. In germline, CDR1 is LNHDA, CDR2 SQIVND (reference sequence). The CDR3 has 13 amino acids. Trimming at V came to 9 bases and at J to 0 bases, leaving 0 bases not matched to a gene. The CDR3 bases are TGTGCCAGCGGGGGGGCGAACACCGGGGAGCTGTTTTTT. It translates to CASGGANTGELFF.

The rearrangement uses TRBV15 and TRBJ1-4; D call uncertain. Germline lookup yields CDR1 LNHNV and CDR2 YYDKDF (reference sequence). V was trimmed by 0 bases and J by 8 bases, leaving 13 bases between them. The CDR3 extends over 15 amino acids. This CDR3 is CATSRESTVGEKLFF. CDR3 bases: TGTGCCACCAGCAGAGAGTCTACGGTGGGCGAAAAACTGTTTTTT.

The gene calls are TRBV6-6 and TRBJ2-7; a possible D gene is TRBD1 (6 bases). This CDR3 is 14 amino acids long. Germline-derived CDR1 and CDR2 are MNHNY and SVGAGI (reference sequence). Trimming stripped 6 bases from V and 2 bases from J, with 14 bases between. This chain's CDR3 is CASSFLDRTYEQYF. As DNA, the CDR3 is TGTGCCAGCAGCTTCCTGGACAGAACCTACGAGCAGTACTTC.

V is TRBV7-3 and J is TRBJ2-1; TRBD1 is a possible D gene (6 bases). V was clipped by 2 bases and J by 5 bases, with 13 bases between them. This CDR3 has 15 residues. Per germline, CDR1 SGHTA and CDR2 FQGTGA. The CDR3, as DNA: TGTGCCAGCAGCTTATCTAGGGGGTGGGACAATGAGCAGTTCTTC. Protein: CASSLSRGWDNEQFF. The variable domain in full, with the rest retrieved from reference TRBV7-3 and TRBJ2-1, is GAGVSQTPSNKVTEKGKYVELRCDPISGHTALYWYRQSLGQGPEFLIYFQGTGAADDSGLPNDRFFAVRPEGSVSTLKIQRTERGDSAVYLCASSLSRGWDNEQFFGPGTRLTVL.

The genes are TRBV15 and TRBJ2-7; 10 bases fit TRBD1. V was clipped by 1 base and J by 6 bases; unmatched bases: 12. The germline V gene has CDR1 LNHNV and CDR2 YYDKDF (reference sequence). The CDR3 length is 17 residues. The CDR3 nucleotides read TGTGCCACCAGCAGAGTACGAAAGGGACAGGGGCTCTCCGAGCAGTACTTC. Residues: CATSRVRKGQGLSEQYF.

The chain links TRBV7-2 to TRBJ1-5; D ambiguous. This CDR3 has 13 amino acids. Looked up from germline, CDR1 is SGHTA and CDR2 is FQGNSA. V was trimmed by 3 bases and J by 3 bases, leaving 6 bases between them. CDR3 amino acids: CASSFADNQPQHF. The CDR3 DNA is TGTGCCAGCAGCTTTGCGGACAATCAGCCCCAGCATTTT.

This clone was observed a single time. The chain couples TRBV15 to TRBJ2-1; D is possibly TRBD1 (5 bases). Germline lookup yields CDR1 LNHNV and CDR2 YYDKDF (reference sequence). The CDR3 spans 15 residues. V gave up 0 bases and J gave up 10 bases, with 16 bases separating them. CDR3 residues: CATSRDQTFYREQFF. The CDR3 DNA is TGTGCCACCAGCAGAGATCAGACCTTTTACAGGGAGCAGTTCTTC. Using reference TRBV15 and TRBJ2-1 for the parts outside the CDR3, the full variable domain is DAMVIQNPRYQVTQFGKPVTLSCSQTLNHNVMYWYQQKSSQAPKLLFHYYDKDFNNEADTPDNFQSRRPNTSFCFLDIRSPGLGDTAMYLCATSRDQTFYREQFFGPGTRLTVL.

The rearrangement joins TRBV5-1 to TRBJ2-7; 9 bases are shared with TRBD1. Looked up from germline, CDR1 is SGHRS and CDR2 is YFSETQ. Losses at the gene ends were 4 bases for V and 5 bases for J; bases not matched to a gene: 7. The CDR3 totals 14 residues. CDR3 DNA: TGCGCCAGCAGCCCCAGACAGGGGGTCCACGAGCAGTACTTC. This encodes CASSPRQGVHEQYF. The full variable domain, rest sourced from reference TRBV5-1 and TRBJ2-7, is KAGVTQTPRYLIKTRGQQVTLSCSPISGHRSVSWYQQTPGQGLQFLFEYFSETQRNKGNFPGRFSGRQFSNSRSEMNVSTLELGDSALYLCASSPRQGVHEQYFGPGTRLTVT.

J is TRBJ1-6 and V is TRBV6-4, with D unclear. Germline loops: CDR1 MRHNA, CDR2 SNTAGT. The CDR3 spans 14 residues. V gave up 6 bases and J gave up 10 bases, with 16 bases separating them. As DNA, the CDR3 is TGTGCCAGCAGGGAGAGCGGTCTGTCGTCACCCCTCCACTTT. Its protein product is CASRESGLSSPLHF.

The chain couples TRBV9 to TRBJ2-3, with D perhaps TRBD2 (6 bases). The CDR3 runs to 15 residues. The germline V and J ends were trimmed by 3 bases and 1 base, with 12 bases remaining between them. CDR1 is SGDLS and CDR2 is YYNGEE in the germline V gene. The CDR3 reads CASSEGGIRTDTQYF. Written as DNA, the CDR3 is TGTGCCAGCAGCGAGGGAGGTATACGCACAGATACGCAGTATTTT.

This clone was picked up one time. V is TRBV28 and J is TRBJ2-2; the D is unclear. Germline V gene data show CDR1 as MDHEN and CDR2 as SYDVKM. This CDR3 is 12 amino acids long. V was trimmed by 7 bases and J by 4 bases, leaving 7 bases between them. The CDR3 DNA reads as TGTGCCAGCAACTCGGGCACCGGGGAGCTGTTTTTT. This translates into CASNSGTGELFF.

This chain links TRBV5-1 with TRBJ1-5; 9 bases align to TRBD1. After removal of 4 bases from V and 5 bases from J, the junction contained 4 bases not matched to a gene. CDR3 length equals 14 residues. The germline CDR1 and CDR2 sequences are SGHRS and YFSETQ. As DNA, the CDR3 is TGCGCCAGCAGCCAGGGACAGGGAGATCAGCCCCAGCATTTT. Translation: CASSQGQGDQPQHF.

The chain couples TRBV4-3 to TRBJ1-6, with D perhaps matching TRBD1 (6 bases). This CDR3 spans 16 amino acids. CDR1 and CDR2 (germline): LGHNA, YSLEER. V was trimmed by 4 bases and J by 10 bases, leaving 20 bases between them. Written as DNA, the CDR3 is TGCGCCAGCAGCCGAGACCGGGACATCAGATCGTCACCCCTCCACTTT. It encodes CASSRDRDIRSSPLHF.

This chain uses TRBV7-2 with TRBJ2-7, with 11 bases lining up with TRBD2. V lost 4 bases to trimming and J lost 5 bases; unmatched junction nucleotides: 10. Germline V gene sequence: CDR1 SGHTA, CDR2 FQGNSA. This CDR3 is 16 amino acids long. In DNA, the CDR3 is TGTGCCAGCAGCTCTCGCGGGCTAGCGGGGGGCAACGAGCAGTACTTC. It specifies CASSSRGLAGGNEQYF.

This chain uses TRBV29-1 with TRBJ1-2, with unresolved D. This CDR3 contains 11 residues. V was clipped by 4 bases and J by 9 bases, with 12 bases between them. Germline V gene sequence: CDR1 SQVTM, CDR2 ANQGSEA. The CDR3 DNA follows: TGCAGCGTTGCCTTAGGCAGGAGCTACACCTTC. As protein: CSVALGRSYTF.

This clone was detected only once. The chain links TRBV5-1 to TRBJ2-4; TRBD2 aligns across 11 bases. Germline V gene data show CDR1 as SGHRS and CDR2 as YFSETQ. V shed 3 bases and J 9 bases; nucleotides not matched to a gene: 11. The CDR3 loop spans 16 amino acids. Written as DNA, the CDR3 is TGCGCCAGCAGCTCCCGATCGACTAGCGGGGTGAGCATTCAGTACTTC. Its protein is CASSSRSTSGVSIQYF.

This clone showed up just a few times. The chain uses TRBV9 and TRBJ1-5; D ambiguous. Germline V lookup: CDR1 SGDLS, CDR2 YYNGEE. Trimming took off 0 bases at V and 2 bases at J, with 9 bases between the two ends. This CDR3 is built from 15 residues. CDR3 nucleotide sequence: TGTGCCAGCAGCGTAGACCCGGTGGGCAATCAGCCCCAGCATTTT. Translating gives CASSVDPVGNQPQHF.

The genes are TRBV24-1 and TRBJ1-2; possibly TRBD1 for D (5 bases). V lost 8 bases, J lost 4 bases, and 16 bases lay in between. Germline V lookup: CDR1 KGHDR, CDR2 SFDVKD. This CDR3 comprises 14 residues. CDR3 in DNA: TGTGCCACCAACCCGGGGGGTAAAGGCTATGGCTACACCTTC. Its translation is CATNPGGKGYGYTF.

The genes are TRBV18 and TRBJ1-2, with 7 bases that match TRBD1. Unmatched junction bases numbered 2, after V lost 4 bases and J lost 6 bases. The CDR3 length is 12 residues. The V gene's germline CDR1 is KGHSH and CDR2 LQKENI. CDR3 in amino acids: CASSQTGDGYTF. In DNA form, the CDR3 reads TGTGCCAGCTCACAAACAGGGGATGGCTACACCTTC.

The chain is built from TRBV5-1 and TRBJ2-2, with D hard to call. Trimming cost V 0 bases and J 1 base, with 10 bases left between them. CDR3 size: 16 residues. From germline, CDR1 is SGHRS and CDR2 YFSETQ. The CDR3 here is CASSLGANRNTGELFF. The CDR3 DNA sequence: TGCGCCAGCAGCTTGGGGGCCAATAGGAACACCGGGGAGCTGTTTTTT.

This sequence joins TRBV30 and TRBJ1-1; no firm D call. Germline CDR1 is GTSNPN and CDR2 is SVGIG (reference sequence). The CDR3 totals 13 residues. Trimming removed 4 bases at V and 6 bases at J, with 15 bases between. DNA for the CDR3: TGTGCCTGGATCTTTGTGGAGGGCGCTGAAGCTTTCTTT. Amino acids: CAWIFVEGAEAFF.

The CDR3 loop is CASSRTQNTEAFF. For the CDR3, the DNA is TGTGCCAGCTCAAGGACACAGAACACTGAAGCTTTCTTT. The chain employs TRBV18 and TRBJ1-1; the D gene is possibly TRBD1 (5 bases). The ends were cut back, 5 bases at V and 1 base at J, with 8 bases in the middle. This CDR3 region has 13 residues. CDR1 is KGHSH and CDR2 is LQKENI in the germline V gene.

This clone appeared once. The chain links TRBV2 to TRBJ1-5, with D possibly TRBD1 on 6 matching bases. The germline gives CDR1 SNHLY, CDR2 FYNNEI. V lost 6 bases and J lost 3, with 12 bases in between. This CDR3 region has 14 residues. The CDR3 DNA is TGTGCCAGCAGCGTTCGGACAGCCAATCAGCCCCAGCATTTT. Residues: CASSVRTANQPQHF.

The chain is built from TRBV6-1 and TRBJ1-6; D perhaps matches TRBD1 (6 bases). Germline CDR1 MNHNS, CDR2 SASEGT. The CDR3 contains 16 residues. The V end lost 3 bases, the J end lost 0 bases, and 9 bases lay between the germline ends. CDR3 loop: CASSDQQGSYNSPLHF. The CDR3 DNA follows: TGTGCCAGCAGTGATCAACAGGGCTCCTATAATTCACCCCTCCACTTT.

The CDR3 DNA reads as TGTGCCAGCAGCCCTAAAGCCGGAAACACCATATATTTT. Residues: CASSPKAGNTIYF. V usage is TRBV7-2 and J usage is TRBJ1-3, with unresolved D. The CDR3 loop spans 13 amino acids. Germline lookup yields CDR1 SGHTA and CDR2 FQGNSA. Trimming took off 5 bases at V and 4 bases at J, with 9 bases between the two ends.

V and J are TRBV9 and TRBJ2-1; 15 bases match TRBD2. J gave up 3 bases and V 4 bases, and 14 bases lay outside the gene matches. Germline-derived CDR1 and CDR2 are SGDLS and YYNGEE. This CDR3 spans 20 amino acids. CDR3 DNA: TGTGCCAGCAGCACCGAGGGGACTAGCGGGGGGCCGTCTCGCTACAATGAGCAGTTCTTC. Translation: CASSTEGTSGGPSRYNEQFF.

On this clone: The junction differs from germline at one of its ends, possibly a read error. The genes are TRBV30 and TRBJ2-7; D might be TRBD1 (6 bases). This CDR3 has 14 amino acids. Germline CDR1 reads GTSNPN; CDR2 reads SVGIG (reference sequence). The CDR3 is CAGRSPRGTYEQYF. DNA of the CDR3: TGTGCCGGGAGATCCCCCAGGGGAACCTACGAGCAGTACTTC.

The rearrangement joins TRBV19 to TRBJ1-1; TRBD1 might be the D (6 bases). V was pared by 5 bases and J by 12 bases, with 13 bases between. Germline V gene sequence: CDR1 LNHDA, CDR2 SQIVND (reference sequence). This CDR3 comprises 11 residues. The CDR3 reads CASSSQGMTFF. Here the CDR3 DNA reads TGTGCCAGTAGTTCACAGGGTATGACTTTCTTT.